This T cell receptor (beta chain) was obtained from a study of identifying expanded T cells in peripheral blood (dated 2019 in TCRdb). For the wider study: Technical replicates were generated by sequencing separate aliquots of the same genomic DNA pool, with four replicates compared pairwise.

The immunoSEQ Assay, which uses bias-controlled multiplex PCR amplification of genomic DNA, was used to profile TCRbeta CDR3 regions. As for the original processing: To quantify the absolute abundance of each unique TCRbeta CDR3 region, the sequences were collapsed and filtered. Differential abundance was assessed using a binomial (Fisher-equivalent) model and a beta-binomial model in which time-dependent variance fitted from healthy donors was added. Clones with fewer than 5 combined templates were excluded, and clones with Benjamini-Hochberg FDR below 0.01 were called differentially abundant. The form v = (b*log(k)+a)^2 was used to model beta-binomial variance as a function of total template count across the two samples. The source is immuneACCESS, and TCRdb retained only in-frame sequences with V and J called. Part of the clones is not carried over; for the studies checked, unresolved V genes explain less than half of this, and the remainder is unexplained. For V, J and clone size, that table is used; D and trimming come from the DNA. Across this sample there are 81,000 or so clones, with 84% seen only once. The ten largest clones capture roughly a fifth of the sample.

Overall results and qualifications from the work: It was expected by the authors that biological variance in healthy repertoires might increase further over much longer intervals, such as months to years. The binomial model flagged approximately 1.2 differentially abundant clones between technical replicates, compared with approximately 16 over around 2 weeks and 19 over around 4 weeks. In all healthy donors, the variance in clone template counts between samples taken approximately 15 days apart rose significantly as total template count increased. Both the number of clones called differentially abundant and the false-positive rate were significantly reduced by the beta-binomial model across all healthy-donor time intervals.

No immune events such as infections were documented for the healthy donors during the collection period. Blood repertoires from healthy donors were used as a training cohort for calibrating time-dependent variance in a beta-binomial model of differential abundance of T-cell clones. The training cohort was composed of roughly ten healthy donors, 3 female and 7 male. An age range of about 29 to 65 years, with an average of roughly 47 years, was recorded for the donors. Obtained from a commercial supplier, whole blood was collected from each healthy donor at three time points set two to three weeks apart. For immunosequencing, genomic DNA was extracted from whole blood that had not been sorted. Worth noting for this clone: Its antigen is currently not known. Base qualities are missing; no much larger clone stands one base away.

The TCR comes from a person between 18 and 70 years old in good health. The specimen sequenced was blood.

CDR3 sequence: CASSPFRGREETQYF. The nucleotide sequence is given as TGTGCCAGCTCACCATTCCGCGGGAGGGAAGAGACCCAGTACTTC. The chain is encoded by TRBV18 joined to TRBJ2-5; the central 9 bases match TRBD2. Including the terminal cysteine and phenylalanine, the CDR3 comprises 15 residues. Of the read, only the CDR3 DNA is kept; its 45 bases are in frame from base 1. CDR1 and CDR2, looked up from the germline V gene, are KGHSH and LQKENI. The junction shows trimming of 2 bases on V and 3 bases on J, and the gene matches do not reach 4 bases of it. Beyond the CDR3, the reference TRBV18 and TRBJ2-5 genes provide the residues; the full variable domain reads: NAGVMQNPRHLVRRRGQEARLRCSPMKGHSHVYWYRQLPEEGLKFMVYLQKENIIDESGMPKERFSAEFPKEGPSILRIQQVVRGDSAAYFCASSPFRGREETQYFGPGTRLLVL.